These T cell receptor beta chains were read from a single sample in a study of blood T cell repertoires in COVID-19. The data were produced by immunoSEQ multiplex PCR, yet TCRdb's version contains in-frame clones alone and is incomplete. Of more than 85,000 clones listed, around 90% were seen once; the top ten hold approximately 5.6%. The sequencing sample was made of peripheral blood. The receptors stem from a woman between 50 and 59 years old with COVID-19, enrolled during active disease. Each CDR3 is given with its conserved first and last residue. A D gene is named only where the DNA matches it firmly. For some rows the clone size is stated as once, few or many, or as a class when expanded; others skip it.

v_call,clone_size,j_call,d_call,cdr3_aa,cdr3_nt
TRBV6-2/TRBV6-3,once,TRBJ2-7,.,CASSYGTYEQYF,TGTGCCAGCAGTTACGGCACCTACGAGCAGTACTTC
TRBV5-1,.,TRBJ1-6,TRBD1,CASSTGQGGSPLHF,TGCGCCAGCAGCACGGGACAGGGTGGTTCACCCCTCCACTTT
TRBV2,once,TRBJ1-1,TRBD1,CASSATGVKAFF,TGTGCCAGCAGCGCAACAGGGGTCAAAGCTTTCTTT
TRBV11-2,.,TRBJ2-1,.,CASSAQDSSYNEQFF,TGTGCCAGCAGCGCTCAGGACAGCTCCTACAATGAGCAGTTCTTC
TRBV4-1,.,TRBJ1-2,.,CASSLRRPRGGYTF,TGCGCCAGCAGCCTTCGGAGACCTCGGGGGGGCTACACCTTC
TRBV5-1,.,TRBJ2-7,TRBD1,CASSPGTAYEQYF,TGCGCCAGCAGCCCCGGGACAGCCTACGAGCAGTACTTC
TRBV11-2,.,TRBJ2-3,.,CASSLELARTDTQYF,TGTGCCAGCAGCTTAGAGCTAGCGCGGACAGATACGCAGTATTTT
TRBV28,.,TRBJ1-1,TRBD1,CASSNPGQGRKTTEAFF,TGTGCCAGCAGCAATCCGGGACAGGGAAGAAAGACCACTGAAGCTTTCTTT
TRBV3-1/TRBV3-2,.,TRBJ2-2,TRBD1,CASSQYGTGDTGELFF,TGTGCCAGCAGCCAGTACGGGACAGGGGACACCGGGGAGCTGTTTTTT
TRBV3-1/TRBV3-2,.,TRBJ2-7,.,CASRQGQSPYEQYF,TGTGCCAGCAGACAGGGACAAAGTCCCTACGAGCAGTACTTC
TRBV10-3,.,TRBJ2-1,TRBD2,CAISESGGLWARRNEQFF,TGTGCCATCAGTGAGTCGGGGGGACTATGGGCTCGACGCAATGAGCAGTTCTTC
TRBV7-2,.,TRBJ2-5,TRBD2,CASSSGTRTETQYF,TGTGCCAGCAGCTCCGGGACTAGGACAGAGACCCAGTACTTC
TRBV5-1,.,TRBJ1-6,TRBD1,CASSLGQGVMNSPLHF,TGCGCCAGCAGCTTGGGTCAGGGGGTAATGAATTCACCCCTCCACTTT
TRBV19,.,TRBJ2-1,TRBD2,CASNRTRGGKNNEQFF,TGTGCCAGTAACAGAACCCGCGGGGGGAAAAACAATGAGCAGTTCTTC
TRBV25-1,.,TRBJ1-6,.,CASSDEGNSYNSPLHF,TGTGCCAGCAGTGACGAGGGAAACTCCTATAATTCACCCCTCCACTTT
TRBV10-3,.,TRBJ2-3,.,CATGRGTDTQYF,TGTGCCACCGGCCGGGGCACAGATACGCAGTATTTT
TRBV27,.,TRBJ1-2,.,CASSTEQLRGYTF,TGTGCCAGCAGTACCGAGCAACTCCGCGGCTACACCTTC
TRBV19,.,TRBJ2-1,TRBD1,CASSIAGQGRHEQFF,TGTGCCAGTAGTATCGCGGGACAGGGAAGGCATGAGCAGTTCTTC
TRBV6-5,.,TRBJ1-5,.,CASREGGGQPQHF,TGTGCCAGCAGAGAGGGGGGGGGTCAGCCCCAGCATTTT
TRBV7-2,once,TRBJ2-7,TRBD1,CASSSFLWTGSSYEQYF,TGTGCCAGCAGCTCTTTCCTTTGGACAGGTTCCTCCTACGAGCAGTACTTC
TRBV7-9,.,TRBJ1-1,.,CASSFRGAEAFF,TGTGCCAGCAGCTTTAGGGGCGCTGAAGCTTTCTTT
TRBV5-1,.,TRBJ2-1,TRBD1,CASSLVDRESNEQFF,TGCGCCAGCAGCTTGGTGGACAGGGAATCCAATGAGCAGTTCTTC
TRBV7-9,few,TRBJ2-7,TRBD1,CASTGRTGGHEQYF,TGTGCCAGCACCGGAAGGACAGGGGGCCACGAGCAGTACTTC
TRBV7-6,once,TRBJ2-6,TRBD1,CASSPRDRGGSGANVLTF,TGTGCCAGCAGCCCACGGGACAGGGGTGGCTCTGGGGCCAACGTCCTGACTTTC
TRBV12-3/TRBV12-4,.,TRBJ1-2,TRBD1,CASSLRQGYGYTF,TGTGCCAGCAGTTTACGACAGGGCTATGGCTACACCTTC
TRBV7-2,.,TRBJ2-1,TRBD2,CASSRTSGGANEQFF,TGTGCCAGCAGCCGGACTAGCGGGGGGGCTAATGAGCAGTTCTTC
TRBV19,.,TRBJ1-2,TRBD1,CASSPDRGFYGYTF,TGTGCCAGTAGCCCGGACAGGGGGTTCTATGGCTACACCTTC
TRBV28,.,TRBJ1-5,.,CASRGVGGSNQPQHF,TGTGCCAGCAGGGGGGTAGGGGGTAGCAATCAGCCCCAGCATTTT
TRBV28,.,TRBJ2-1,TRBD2,CASSFGGGAQNEQFF,TGTGCCAGCAGTTTTGGCGGGGGGGCGCAGAATGAGCAGTTCTTC
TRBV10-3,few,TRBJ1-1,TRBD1,CAISGAGQGPTEAFF,TGTGCCATCAGTGGGGCGGGACAGGGGCCCACTGAAGCTTTCTTT
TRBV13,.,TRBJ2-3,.,CASSTWRASTDTQYF,TGTGCCAGCAGCACTTGGCGGGCTAGCACAGATACGCAGTATTTT
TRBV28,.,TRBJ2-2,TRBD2,CASSFLTSGVGELFF,TGTGCCAGCAGTTTCCTGACTAGCGGGGTCGGGGAGCTGTTTTTT
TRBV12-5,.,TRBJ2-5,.,CASGLVSYQETQYF,TGTGCTAGTGGTTTGGTGAGCTACCAAGAGACCCAGTACTTC
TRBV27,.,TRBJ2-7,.,CASAQGGEQYF,TGTGCCAGCGCGCAAGGGGGCGAGCAGTACTTC
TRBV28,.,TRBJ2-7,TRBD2,CASSSAGVSSYEQYF,TGTGCCAGCAGTTCAGCGGGGGTGAGCTCCTACGAGCAGTACTTC
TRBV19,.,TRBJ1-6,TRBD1,CATQDREDSSPLHF,TGTGCCACCCAGGACAGGGAGGACAGTTCACCCCTCCACTTT
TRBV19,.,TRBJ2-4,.,CASSTETERLQYF,TGTGCCAGTAGTACGGAGACCGAGCGTCTTCAGTACTTC